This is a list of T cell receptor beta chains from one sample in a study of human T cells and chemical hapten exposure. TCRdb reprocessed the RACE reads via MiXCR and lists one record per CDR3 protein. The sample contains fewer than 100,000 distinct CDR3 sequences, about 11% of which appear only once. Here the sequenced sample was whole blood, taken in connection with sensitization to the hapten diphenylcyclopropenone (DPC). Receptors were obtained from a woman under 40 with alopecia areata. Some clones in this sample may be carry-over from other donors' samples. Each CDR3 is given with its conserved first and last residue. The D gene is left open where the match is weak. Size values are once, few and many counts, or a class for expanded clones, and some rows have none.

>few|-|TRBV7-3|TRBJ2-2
TGTGCCAGCAGCCCCGGACTTACGAACACCGGGGAGCTGTTTTTT
CASSPGLTNTGELFF
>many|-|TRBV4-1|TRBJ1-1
TGCGCCAGCAGCCAAGATGGGGGAGTTGAAGCTTTCTTT
CASSQDGGVEAFF
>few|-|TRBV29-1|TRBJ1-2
TGCAGCGTCTACGGGGGAGGTGGCTACACCTTC
CSVYGGGGYTF
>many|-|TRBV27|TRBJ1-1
TGTGCCAGCAGTCCTTCGCTGGGGGGCAGGGCTTTCTTT
CASSPSLGGRAFF
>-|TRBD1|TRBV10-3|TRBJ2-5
TGTGCCATCAGTGCGGGACAGGGTACAGAGACCCAGTACTTC
CAISAGQGTETQYF
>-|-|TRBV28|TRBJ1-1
TGTGCCAGCAGTCTTTTGGACACTGAAGCTTTCTTT
CASSLLDTEAFF
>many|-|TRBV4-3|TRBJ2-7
TGCGCCAGCAGCCAAGTCTACGGGCCCTCCTACGAGCAGTACTTC
CASSQVYGPSYEQYF
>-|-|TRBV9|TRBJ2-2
TGTGCCAGCAGCGAGGGGAGGACCGGGGAGCTGTTTTTT
CASSEGRTGELFF
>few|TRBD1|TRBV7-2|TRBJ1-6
TGTGCCAGCAGCTTAGTCTCGGGACAGAGGAGTTCACCCCTCCACTTT
CASSLVSGQRSSPLHF
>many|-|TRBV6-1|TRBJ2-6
TGTGCCAGCAGTGAAGCGGGGTCTGGGGCCAACGTCCTGACTTTC
CASSEAGSGANVLTF
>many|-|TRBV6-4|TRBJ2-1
TGTGCCAGCAGTGACTCGTCGGCGGGTGAGCAGTTCTTC
CASSDSSAGEQFF
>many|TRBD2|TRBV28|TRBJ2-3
TGTGCCAGCAGCCAAACCCCTAGCGGGGGGACCCATACGCAGTATTTT
CASSQTPSGGTHTQYF
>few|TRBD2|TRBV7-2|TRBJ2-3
TGTGCCAGCAGCTCCCGACTAGCGGGAGAAAGCATGGGTACGCAGTATTTT
CASSSRLAGESMGTQYF